These 21 T cell receptor beta chains came from one sample sequenced in a study of cytomegalovirus exposure and HLA in healthy donors. Primers included in the PCR were 60 Vbeta and 13 Jbeta primers. Repertoires were generated with immunoSEQ multiplex PCR, while TCRdb's copy carries only in-frame clones and drops some. Of about 130,000 clones detected, 80% to 90% appear once; the ten largest clones hold almost 3%. Sequencing was done on a sample of PBMCs. Every receptor here comes from a woman in her late teens or twenties in good health and CMV-seropositive.

This clone was seen a single time. The rearrangement joins TRBV28 to TRBJ2-7; 8 bases map to TRBD2. Looked up from germline, CDR1 is MDHEN and CDR2 is SYDVKM. J lost 5 bases, V lost 6 bases, and 9 bases had no gene match. The CDR3 consists of 14 residues. The CDR3 coding sequence is TGTGCCAGCAGGGCCCCGGGGGGGGTCAACGAGCAGTACTTC. Translated, it gives CASRAPGGVNEQYF.

V and J are TRBV10-3 and TRBJ1-1; TRBD1 aligns across 7 bases. J was trimmed by 4 bases and V by 3 bases; bases with no gene match: 5. The CDR3 length is 14 residues. CDR1 is ENHRY and CDR2 is SYGVKD in the germline V gene. The CDR3 region is CAISDQTGITEAFF. CDR3 nucleotide sequence: TGTGCCATCAGTGACCAGACAGGGATCACTGAAGCTTTCTTT.

The chain joins TRBV6-1 to TRBJ1-5; TRBD1 matches 10 bases. This CDR3 region has 17 residues. The ends lost 4 bases at V and 7 bases at J; junction bases unmatched: 13. The V gene's germline CDR1 is MNHNS and CDR2 SASEGT. The CDR3 DNA sequence: TGTGCCAGCAGTGGCAAAACGGGACAGGGGTATAGACAGCCCCAGCATTTT. It is translated as CASSGKTGQGYRQPQHF.

This clone has just a few counts. The rearrangement links TRBV19 to TRBJ2-7; weak D call: TRBD1 (5 bases). The V end lost 5 bases, the J end lost 4 bases, and 15 bases lay between the germline ends. The germline gives CDR1 LNHDA, CDR2 SQIVND (reference sequence). CDR3 size: 14 residues. Here the CDR3 DNA reads TGTGCCAGTAGTTCCCCGGACACCCCTTACGAGCAGTACTTC. Amino acid sequence: CASSSPDTPYEQYF.

This chain links TRBV6-5 with TRBJ2-3; 13 bases match TRBD2. With V trimmed by 6 bases and J by 6 bases, 6 bases remained unmatched. The CDR3 sequence is 15 residues long. Germline loops: CDR1 MNHEY, CDR2 SVGAGI. Written as DNA, the CDR3 is TGTGCCAGCAGCCTGACTAGCGGGGGGCCTGATACGCAGTATTTT. The encoded protein is CASSLTSGGPDTQYF.

The chain couples TRBV7-9 to TRBJ1-3, with TRBD1 matching 10 bases. Germline V CDR1 and CDR2: SEHNR, FQNEAQ (reference sequence). This CDR3 contains 16 residues. V shed 5 bases and J 4 bases; nucleotides not matched to a gene: 8. CDR3 region: CASSSPGTGAGNTIYF. The CDR3, as DNA: TGTGCCAGCAGCAGTCCCGGGACAGGGGCCGGAAACACCATATATTTT.

This clone was found a few times. This chain connects TRBV29-1 to TRBJ2-1, with D perhaps TRBD1 (6 bases). CDR3 length: 14 amino acids. V was shortened by 4 bases and J by 7 bases, with 17 bases between the two germline ends. CDR1 and CDR2 from the germline V gene are SQVTM and ANQGSEA. The CDR3 here is CSVGDQGLPNEQFF. CDR3 nucleotides: TGCAGCGTTGGTGATCAGGGGCTCCCTAATGAGCAGTTCTTC.

The chain uses TRBV18 and TRBJ2-7; 9 bases align to TRBD1. V gave up 3 bases and J gave up 5 bases; unmatched junction bases: 14. Germline values: CDR1 KGHSH, CDR2 LQKENI. There are 17 residues in the CDR3. The CDR3 is CASSPPTTGTGLHEQYF. The CDR3 bases are TGTGCCAGCTCACCTCCCACTACCGGGACAGGGCTACACGAGCAGTACTTC.

The V and J genes are TRBV6-1 and TRBJ2-1, with 9 bases fitting TRBD1. The V segment lost 0 bases and the J segment 8 bases; nucleotides outside the gene matches: 5. The CDR3 totals 15 residues. Germline V lookup: CDR1 MNHNS, CDR2 SASEGT. The CDR3 is CASSEAGTGNDEQFF. DNA for the CDR3: TGTGCCAGCAGTGAAGCCGGGACAGGGAACGATGAGCAGTTCTTC.

The chain uses TRBV5-5 and TRBJ1-1; 11 bases are a match to TRBD1. Germline V gene sequence: CDR1 SGHKS, CDR2 YYEKEE (reference sequence). The CDR3 has 15 residues. V shed 4 bases and J 3 bases; nucleotides not matched to a gene: 5. This CDR3 reads CASSPRDRGDTEAFF. CDR3 in DNA: TGTGCCAGCAGCCCACGGGACAGGGGGGACACTGAAGCTTTCTTT.

The table lists this clone with a few counts. The junction departs from germline at one end; a sequencing error may be responsible. This sequence joins TRBV7-9 and TRBJ2-7; D possibly corresponds to TRBD2 (6 bases). The CDR3 totals 14 residues. Per germline, CDR1 SEHNR and CDR2 FQNEAQ (reference sequence). The CDR3 is CSSNPGVNAYEQYF. Here the CDR3 DNA reads TGTTCCAGCAACCCGGGAGTTAATGCCTACGAGCAGTACTTC.

The genes are TRBV28 and TRBJ2-7; 8 bases are a match to TRBD1. V shed 5 bases and J 6 bases; nucleotides not matched to a gene: 9. There are 14 residues in the CDR3. The germline V gene has CDR1 MDHEN and CDR2 SYDVKM. The CDR3 here is CASSATGGTPEQYF. For the CDR3, the DNA is TGTGCCAGCAGTGCAACAGGGGGGACGCCCGAGCAGTACTTC.

The rearrangement uses TRBV9 and TRBJ2-3; tentatively, D is TRBD1 (6 bases). Trimming pared 6 bases from V and 4 bases from J, leaving 18 bases between. This CDR3 has 15 residues. CDR1 SGDLS and CDR2 YYNGEE come from the germline V gene. For the CDR3, the DNA is TGTGCCAGCAACGTTGAGGGGGAAATGGCAGATACGCAGTATTTT. As protein: CASNVEGEMADTQYF.

The chain joins TRBV5-1 to TRBJ2-1; 10 bases are shared with TRBD2. V was pared by 6 bases and J by 5 bases, with 8 bases of the junction left unmatched. Germline V gene sequence: CDR1 SGHRS, CDR2 YFSETQ. The CDR3 runs to 15 residues. The CDR3 spells CASTLSSGGNNEQFF. DNA of the CDR3: TGCGCCAGCACCCTTTCTAGCGGGGGAAACAATGAGCAGTTCTTC.

As regards this clone: One end of the junction varies from germline; a read error may be responsible. This chain uses TRBV7-9 with TRBJ1-6; 8 bases map to TRBD1. CDR1 and CDR2 from the germline V gene are SEHNR and FQNEAQ (reference sequence). CDR3 length equals 14 residues. This CDR3 reads CSSSQGQGLTPLHF. CDR3 in DNA: TGTTCCAGCAGCCAAGGACAGGGTCTGACACCCCTCCACTTT.

In this sample, this clone turned up a few times. The CDR3 DNA sequence: TGCGCCAGCAGCTGGGCCGGCGGACTAGCGGGGGGGAGTATGATCGGGGAGCTGTTTTTT. As protein: CASSWAGGLAGGSMIGELFF. The V and J genes are TRBV5-1 and TRBJ2-2, with 15 bases matching TRBD2. The CDR3 extends over 20 amino acids. Per the germline V gene, CDR1 is SGHRS and CDR2 is YFSETQ. The junction had 16 bases not matched to a gene; V was cut back by 3 bases and J by 7 bases.

The chain employs TRBV7-2 and TRBJ2-3; 9 bases align to TRBD2. The CDR3 spans 16 residues. Germline CDR1 SGHTA, CDR2 FQGNSA. Trimming took 5 bases from V and 3 from J; bases not matched to a gene: 9. As DNA, the CDR3 is TGTGCCAGCAGCCTTCTCACTAGCGGGCGAACAGATACGCAGTATTTT. This encodes CASSLLTSGRTDTQYF.

The gene calls are TRBV30 and TRBJ2-3; 7 bases are shared with TRBD2. The ends lost 0 bases at V and 9 bases at J; junction bases unmatched: 9. Germline CDR1 and CDR2: GTSNPN and SVGIG (reference sequence). CDR3 length: 14 amino acids. CDR3 nucleotide sequence: TGTGCCTGGAGTGTACAAACTAGCGTCCGGACGCAGTATTTT. Its translation: CAWSVQTSVRTQYF.

The sample holds a few counts of this clone. This chain uses TRBV2 with TRBJ2-1, with 8 bases matching TRBD2. The ends lost 4 bases at V and 2 bases at J; junction bases unmatched: 4. The CDR3 has 15 residues. CDR1 is SNHLY and CDR2 is FYNNEI in the germline V gene. The CDR3 coding sequence is TGTGCCAGCAGTGCGAGCGGGGGAACCTACAATGAGCAGTTCTTC. Translated, it gives CASSASGGTYNEQFF. Drawing the rest from reference TRBV2 and TRBJ2-1, the complete variable domain is EPEVTQTPSHQVTQMGQEVILRCVPISNHLYFYWYRQILGQKVEFLVSFYNNEISEKSEIFDDQFSVERPDGSNFTLKIRSTKLEDSAMYFCASSASGGTYNEQFFGPGTRLTVL.

This chain connects TRBV7-9 to TRBJ2-7; D gene uncertain. In germline, CDR1 is SEHNR, CDR2 FQNEAQ (reference sequence). The CDR3 covers 13 residues. V was trimmed by 6 bases and J by 4 bases, leaving 13 bases between them. The chain's CDR3 is CASSYAPGYEQYF. DNA for the CDR3: TGTGCCAGCAGTTACGCGCCGGGTTACGAGCAGTACTTC. The entire variable domain, with the rest obtained from reference TRBV7-9 and TRBJ2-7, is as follows: DTGVSQNPRHKITKRGQNVTFRCDPISEHNRLYWYRQTLGQGPEFLTYFQNEAQLEKSRLLSDRFSAERPKGSFSTLEIQRTEQGDSAMYLCASSYAPGYEQYFGPGTRLTVT.

The chain is built from TRBV6-7 and TRBJ2-6, with D perhaps matching TRBD1 (6 bases). TRBV6-7 is an open reading frame whose function is uncertain. CDR3 length equals 16 residues. Trimming removed 6 bases at V and 2 bases at J, with 14 bases between. The CDR3 sequence: CASSTRGKAGANVLTF. The CDR3 nucleotides read TGTGCCAGCAGCACCAGGGGCAAGGCTGGGGCCAACGTCCTGACTTTC.